These 3 T cell receptor beta chains were sequenced from one sample in a study of T-cell reconstitution after alpha-beta-depleted transplantation in children. TCRbeta library construction was performed incorporating unique molecular identifiers. MiXCR was run by TCRdb on the PCR reads, yielding one entry per CDR3 protein. The repertoire holds about 900,000 distinct CDR3 sequences, with under 30% as singletons. Sequenced here: PBMCs, mostly from graft donor cells, sampled 360 days after TCRalphabeta/CD19-depleted stem cell transplant. These receptors were obtained from a boy younger than two who had a stem cell transplant for SCID, so the T cells may come from the graft donor.

This rearrangement joins TRBV27 to TRBJ2-1; possible D gene TRBD1, 5 bases. Trimming left V 8 bases short and J 7 bases short, with 18 bases between. This CDR3 contains 14 residues. The germline V gene encodes CDR1 MNHEY and CDR2 SMNVEV (reference sequence). CDR3 DNA: TGTGCCAGCCAGGGCCGCGATACATGGAATGAGCAGTTCTTC. Translating gives CASQGRDTWNEQFF.

The chain couples TRBV6-1 to TRBJ2-7; the D is unclear. This CDR3 contains 14 residues. Deletions cut 5 bases from V and 6 bases from J, with 17 bases between. Per the germline V gene, CDR1 is MNHNS and CDR2 is SASEGT. This CDR3 reads CASSRVRVWGEQYF. Written as DNA, the CDR3 is TGTGCCAGCAGTAGGGTAAGGGTGTGGGGCGAGCAGTACTTC.

The rearrangement uses TRBV10-3 and TRBJ1-2, with D unresolved. CDR1 is ENHRY and CDR2 is SYGVKD in the germline V gene. V lost 8 bases, J lost 2 bases, and 9 bases lay in between. The length of the CDR3 is 12 residues. CDR3 amino acids: CAISPENYGYTF. As DNA, the CDR3 is TGTGCCATCTCTCCAGAAAACTATGGCTACACCTTC.